The clone carrying this T cell receptor beta chain has only a few counts. Its antigen is not known. CDR3 length equals 15 residues. The V segment lost 1 base and the J segment 8 bases; nucleotides outside the gene matches: 3. Germline V gene data show CDR1 as SGHTA and CDR2 as FQGTGA. The sample belongs to a study of T cell repertoires in cytomegalovirus infection. Findings and limits, study-wide: HLA-C-restricted CMV-specific TCR beta clonotypes were dominant in the ex vivo response.

MiXCR, run by TCRdb on the reads, gives a single entry per CDR3 protein. The table has 25,000 to 35,000 distinct CDR3 sequences, around 19% seen once. This sample comprised CD8+ T cells from cultured PBMCs, obtained from culture after CMV antigen stimulation. The clonotype originates from a human donor in good health (CMV status not recorded). Some clones in this sample may be carry-over from other donors' samples. The V call is TRBV7-3, the J call TRBJ2-1, with TRBD2 identical over 12 bases. DNA of the CDR3: TGTGCCAGCAGCTTAAGACTAGCGGGAGTCCATGAGCAGTTCTTC. This sequence encodes CASSLRLAGVHEQFF. Filled out from reference TRBV7-3 and TRBJ2-1, the complete variable domain reads GAGVSQTPSNKVTEKGKYVELRCDPISGHTALYWYRQSLGQGPEFLIYFQGTGAADDSGLPNDRFFAVRPEGSVSTLKIQRTERGDSAVYLCASSLRLAGVHEQFFGPGTRLTVL.